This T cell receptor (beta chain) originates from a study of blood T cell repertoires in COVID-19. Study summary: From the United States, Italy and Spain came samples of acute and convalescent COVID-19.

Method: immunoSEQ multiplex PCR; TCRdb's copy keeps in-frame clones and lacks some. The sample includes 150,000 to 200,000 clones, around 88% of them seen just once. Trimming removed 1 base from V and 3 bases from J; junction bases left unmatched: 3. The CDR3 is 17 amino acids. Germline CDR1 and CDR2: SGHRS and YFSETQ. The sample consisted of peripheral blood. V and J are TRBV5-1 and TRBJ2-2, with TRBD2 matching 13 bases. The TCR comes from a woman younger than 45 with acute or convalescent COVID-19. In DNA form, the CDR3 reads TGCGCCAGCAGCTTGATGGGACTAGCGGGACACACCGGGGAGCTGTTTTTT. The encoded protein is CASSLMGLAGHTGELFF.